The clone carrying this T cell receptor beta chain has ten or more counts. The target antigen is unknown. The data were obtained in a study of T cell repertoires in cytomegalovirus infection. On the study more broadly: Public TCR beta signature analysis indicated the presence of both CMV infection and matching HLA type.

TCRdb re-called the reads with MiXCR, one entry per CDR3 protein. The sample lists around 210,000 distinct CDR3 sequences, around 6.2% seen once, with about 6.5% in the top ten. Study results and caveats: There were HLA-C-restricted CMV-specific TCR beta clonotypes dominating the ex vivo response.

CDR1 SGHTA and CDR2 FQGNSA come from the germline V gene. Trimming cost V 5 bases and J 0 bases; bases outside gene matches: 12. The CDR3 covers 19 residues. This receptor was taken from a human donor in good health (CMV status not recorded). Some clones in this sample may be carry-over from other donors' samples. Input material: PBMCs. The rearrangement joins TRBV7-2 to TRBJ1-4; 10 positions match TRBD1. The CDR3 bases are TGTGCCAGCAGCCCGTCGGGACAGGGGTACCCTCCAACTAATGAAAAACTGTTTTTT. It codes for CASSPSGQGYPPTNEKLFF.